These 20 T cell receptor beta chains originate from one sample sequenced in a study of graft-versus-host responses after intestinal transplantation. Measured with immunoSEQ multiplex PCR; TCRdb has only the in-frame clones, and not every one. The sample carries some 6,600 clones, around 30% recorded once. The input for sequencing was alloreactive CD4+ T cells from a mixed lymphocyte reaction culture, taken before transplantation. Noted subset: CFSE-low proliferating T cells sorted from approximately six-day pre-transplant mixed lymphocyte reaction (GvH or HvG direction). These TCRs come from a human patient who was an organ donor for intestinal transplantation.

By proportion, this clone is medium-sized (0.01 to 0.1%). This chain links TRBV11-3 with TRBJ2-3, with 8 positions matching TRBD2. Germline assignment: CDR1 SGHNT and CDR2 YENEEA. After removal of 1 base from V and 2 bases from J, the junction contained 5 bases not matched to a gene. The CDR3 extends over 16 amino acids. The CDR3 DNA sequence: TGTGCCAGCAGCTTAGGAGGGACTAGGTACACAGATACGCAGTATTTT. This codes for CASSLGGTRYTDTQYF.

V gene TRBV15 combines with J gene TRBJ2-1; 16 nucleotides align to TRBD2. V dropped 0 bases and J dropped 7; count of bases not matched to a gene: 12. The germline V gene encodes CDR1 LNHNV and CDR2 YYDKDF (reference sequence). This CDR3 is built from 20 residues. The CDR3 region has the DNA TGTGCCACCAGCAGAGATCAGGGACTAGCGGGAGGGCCGCCCACGAATGAGCAGTTCTTC. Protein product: CATSRDQGLAGGPPTNEQFF.

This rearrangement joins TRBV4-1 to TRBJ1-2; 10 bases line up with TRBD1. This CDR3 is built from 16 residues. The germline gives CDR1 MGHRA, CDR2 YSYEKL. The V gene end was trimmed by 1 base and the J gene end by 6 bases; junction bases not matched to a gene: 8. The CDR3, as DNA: TGCGCCAGCAGCCAAGCAGACAGGGGGCGTCGGAATGGCTACACCTTC. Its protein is CASSQADRGRRNGYTF.

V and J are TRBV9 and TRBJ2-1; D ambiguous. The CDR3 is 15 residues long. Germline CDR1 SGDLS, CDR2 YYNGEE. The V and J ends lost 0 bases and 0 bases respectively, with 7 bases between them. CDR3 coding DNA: TGTGCCAGCAGCGTAGTGCCGAGCTCCTACAATGAGCAGTTCTTC. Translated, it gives CASSVVPSSYNEQFF.

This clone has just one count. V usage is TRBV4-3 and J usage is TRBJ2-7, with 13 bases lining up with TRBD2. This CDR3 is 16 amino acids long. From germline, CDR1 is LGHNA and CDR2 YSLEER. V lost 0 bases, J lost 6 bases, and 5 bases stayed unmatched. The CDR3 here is CASSQEVRLAGGEQYF. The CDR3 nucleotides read TGCGCCAGCAGCCAAGAAGTACGACTAGCGGGAGGCGAGCAGTACTTC.

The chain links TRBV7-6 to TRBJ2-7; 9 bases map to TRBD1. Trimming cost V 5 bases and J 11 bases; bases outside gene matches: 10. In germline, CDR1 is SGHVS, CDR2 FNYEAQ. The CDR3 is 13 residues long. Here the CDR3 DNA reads TGTGCCAGCAGCCTAACCCGGGACAGGGAAAAGTACTTC. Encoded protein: CASSLTRDREKYF.

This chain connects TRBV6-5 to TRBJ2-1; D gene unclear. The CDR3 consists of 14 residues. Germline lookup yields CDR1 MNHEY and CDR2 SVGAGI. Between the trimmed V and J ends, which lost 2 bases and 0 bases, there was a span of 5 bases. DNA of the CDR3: TGTGCCAGCAGTTACGGCAACTCCTACAATGAGCAGTTCTTC. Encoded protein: CASSYGNSYNEQFF.

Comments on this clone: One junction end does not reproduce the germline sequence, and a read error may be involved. CDR3 sequence: CASSENALWGGTDF. In nucleotides, the CDR3 is TGTGCCAGCAGTGAAAACGCCCTGTGGGGGGGCACGGACTTC. The chain couples TRBV6-1 to TRBJ2-7, with a possible D match to TRBD2 (7 bases). The germline gives CDR1 MNHNS, CDR2 SASEGT. The CDR3 loop spans 14 amino acids.

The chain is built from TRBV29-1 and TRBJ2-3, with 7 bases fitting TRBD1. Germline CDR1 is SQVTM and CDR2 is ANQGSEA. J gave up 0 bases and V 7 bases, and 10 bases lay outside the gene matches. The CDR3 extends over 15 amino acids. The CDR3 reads CSAADPTGSTDTQYF. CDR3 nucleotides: TGCAGCGCAGCGGACCCGACAGGGAGCACAGATACGCAGTATTTT.

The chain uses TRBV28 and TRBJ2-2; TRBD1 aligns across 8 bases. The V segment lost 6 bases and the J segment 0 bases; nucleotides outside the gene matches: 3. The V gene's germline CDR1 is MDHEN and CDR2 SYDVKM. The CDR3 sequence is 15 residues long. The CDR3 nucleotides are TGTGCCAGCAGGGGACAGGACGCGAACACCGGGGAGCTGTTTTTT. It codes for CASRGQDANTGELFF.

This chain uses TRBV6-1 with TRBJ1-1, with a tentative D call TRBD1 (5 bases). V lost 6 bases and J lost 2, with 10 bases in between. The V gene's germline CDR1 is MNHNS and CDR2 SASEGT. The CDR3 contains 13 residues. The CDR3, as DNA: TGTGCCAGCAGCTTAACAGGAAACACTGAAGCTTTCTTT. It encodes CASSLTGNTEAFF.

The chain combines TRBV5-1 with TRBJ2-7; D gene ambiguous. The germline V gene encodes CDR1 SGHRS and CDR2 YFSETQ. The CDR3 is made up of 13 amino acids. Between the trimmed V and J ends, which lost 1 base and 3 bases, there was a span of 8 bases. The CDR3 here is CASSLNFNYEQYF. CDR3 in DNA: TGCGCCAGCAGCTTGAACTTCAACTACGAGCAGTACTTC. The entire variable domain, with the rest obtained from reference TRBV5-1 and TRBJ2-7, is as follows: KAGVTQTPRYLIKTRGQQVTLSCSPISGHRSVSWYQQTPGQGLQFLFEYFSETQRNKGNFPGRFSGRQFSNSRSEMNVSTLELGDSALYLCASSLNFNYEQYFGPGTRLTVT.

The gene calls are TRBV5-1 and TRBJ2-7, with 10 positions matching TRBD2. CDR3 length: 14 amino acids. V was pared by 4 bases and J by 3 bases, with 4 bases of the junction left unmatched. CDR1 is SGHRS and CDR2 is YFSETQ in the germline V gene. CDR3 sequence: CASSQGLAYYEQYF. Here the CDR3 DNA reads TGCGCCAGCAGCCAGGGACTAGCGTACTACGAGCAGTACTTC.

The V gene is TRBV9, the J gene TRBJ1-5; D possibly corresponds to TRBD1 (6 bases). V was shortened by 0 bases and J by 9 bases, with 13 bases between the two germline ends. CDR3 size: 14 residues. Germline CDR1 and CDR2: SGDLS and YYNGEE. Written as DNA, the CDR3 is TGTGCCAGCAGCGTAGGGGGGGGCCCCTGGCCCCAGCATTTT. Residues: CASSVGGGPWPQHF. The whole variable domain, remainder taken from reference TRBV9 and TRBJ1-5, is DSGVTQTPKHLITATGQRVTLRCSPRSGDLSVYWYQQSLDQGLQFLIQYYNGEERAKGNILERFSAQQFPDLHSELNLSSLELGDSALYFCASSVGGGPWPQHFGDGTRLSIL.

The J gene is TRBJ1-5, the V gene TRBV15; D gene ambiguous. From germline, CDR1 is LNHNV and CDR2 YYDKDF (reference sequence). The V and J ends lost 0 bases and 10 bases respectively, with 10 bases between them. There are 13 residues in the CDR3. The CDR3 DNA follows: TGTGCCACCAGCAGAGATAGGAGGGAACCCCAGCATTTT. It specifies CATSRDRREPQHF.

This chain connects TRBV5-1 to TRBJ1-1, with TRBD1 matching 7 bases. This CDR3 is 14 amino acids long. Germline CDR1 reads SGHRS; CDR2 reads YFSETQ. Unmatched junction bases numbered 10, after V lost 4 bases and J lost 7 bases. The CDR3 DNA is TGCGCCAGCAGCCAGTACAGGGGAGGTGGTGAAGCTTTCTTT. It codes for CASSQYRGGGEAFF.

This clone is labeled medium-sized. The CDR3 DNA reads as TGCGCCAGCAGTGAGTCGAGTACCGAGCAGTACTTC. Protein sequence: CASSESSTEQYF. This sequence joins TRBV10-2 and TRBJ2-7; D is undetermined. This CDR3 is built from 12 residues. From germline, CDR1 is WSHSY and CDR2 SAAADI. With 0 bases removed from V and 6 bases from J, the gap between germline ends came to 6 bases.

The CDR3 DNA reads as TGTGCCAGTACCATATCAGCGGTTGGAGGCTACACCTTC. Protein: CASTISAVGGYTF. The chain couples TRBV19 to TRBJ1-2; D gene unclear. CDR3 length: 13 amino acids. Germline values: CDR1 LNHDA, CDR2 SQIVND (reference sequence). With 7 bases removed from V and 8 bases from J, the gap between germline ends came to 17 bases.

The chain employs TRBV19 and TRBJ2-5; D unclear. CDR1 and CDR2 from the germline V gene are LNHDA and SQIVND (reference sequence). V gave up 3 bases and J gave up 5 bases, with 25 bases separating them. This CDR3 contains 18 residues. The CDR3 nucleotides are TGTGCCAGTAGTATTCGGATCCGTCTAAGCCCTGCGGAGGAGACCCAGTACTTC. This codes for CASSIRIRLSPAEETQYF.

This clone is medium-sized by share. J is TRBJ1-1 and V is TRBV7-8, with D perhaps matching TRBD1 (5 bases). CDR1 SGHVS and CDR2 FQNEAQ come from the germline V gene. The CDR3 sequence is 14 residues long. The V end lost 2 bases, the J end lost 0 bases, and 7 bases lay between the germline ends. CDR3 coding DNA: TGTGCCAGCAGCTTAACAGGTCTGAACACTGAAGCTTTCTTT. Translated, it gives CASSLTGLNTEAFF.